The clone carrying this T cell receptor (beta chain) has at least ten counts. Its target is not known. This sample was included in a study of early T cells in non-severe SARS-CoV-2 infection. Whole-study context: Whole-blood bulk RNA, unsorted, was sequenced, and chains were unpaired.

Study-wide results and limits: Anti-spike CD8 responses were favored in VDJdb matching, and private and CD4 specificities were missed.

The CDR3 covers 14 residues. Germline CDR1 reads MDHEN; CDR2 reads SYDVKM. Trimming left V 4 bases short and J 6 bases short, with 14 bases between. Researchers attached unique molecular identifiers to individual cDNA molecules. Each CDR3 protein gets one entry after TCRdb re-called the 5' RACE reads with MiXCR. The sample yields 45,000 to 55,000 distinct CDR3 sequences, more than 6.5% seen once. This receptor was taken from an adult who was a healthcare worker with PCR-confirmed SARS-CoV-2 infection or an uninfected control (not recorded which). This rearrangement joins TRBV28 to TRBJ2-3; perhaps TRBD1 as D (6 bases). The material sequenced was whole blood. The DNA of the CDR3 is TGTGCCAGCAGTTCCCAACAGGGTTGGGATACGCAGTATTTT. Protein product: CASSSQQGWDTQYF. The variable domain in full, completed from reference TRBV28 and TRBJ2-3, reads DVKVTQSSRYLVKRTGEKVFLECVQDMDHENMFWYRQDPGLGLRLIYFSYDVKMKEKGDIPEGYSVSREKKERFSLILESASTNQTSMYLCASSSQQGWDTQYFGPGTRLTVL.